One and the same sample provided the 17 T cell receptor beta chains below, sequenced in a study of patients and donors after allogeneic stem cell transplantation. MiXCR, applied by TCRdb to the RT-PCR reads, yields one record per CDR3 protein. The repertoire includes 800,000 to 1,000,000 distinct CDR3 sequences, roughly 18% of them detected once, and approximately 5.9% sits in the top ten. The sample consisted of blood, either unsorted or a sorted T cell fraction (not recorded which). These receptors all come from a human donor who was either an allogeneic HSCT recipient or a stem cell or donor lymphocyte infusion donor (not recorded which). It is not recorded whose cells these are; they may come from a transplant donor.

V and J are TRBV20-1 and TRBJ1-1, with D perhaps matching TRBD1 (5 bases). Germline-derived CDR1 and CDR2 are DFQATT and SNEGSKA (reference sequence). Deletions cut 1 base from V and 7 bases from J, with 7 bases between. The CDR3 spans 11 residues. The CDR3 protein is CSARGGLEAFF. The CDR3 DNA is TGCAGTGCTAGAGGGGGCCTTGAAGCTTTCTTT.

The chain recombines TRBV19 with TRBJ2-6, with 7 bases lining up with TRBD1. This CDR3 is built from 19 residues. Germline-derived CDR1 and CDR2 are LNHDA and SQIVND (reference sequence). After removal of 7 bases from V and 0 bases from J, the junction contained 15 bases not matched to a gene. CDR3 sequence reads: CASTSRIQGLGSGANVLTF. The CDR3 DNA sequence: TGTGCCAGTACCTCGCGTATACAGGGGTTGGGCTCTGGGGCCAACGTCCTGACTTTC.

This clonotype appeared a few times. The chain combines TRBV24-1 with TRBJ2-5; D remains ambiguous. Germline V lookup: CDR1 KGHDR, CDR2 SFDVKD. V was trimmed by 0 bases and J by 4 bases, leaving 11 bases between them. The CDR3 runs to 15 residues. The CDR3 region is CATSDLKAPGETQYF. CDR3 bases: TGTGCCACCAGTGATTTGAAAGCCCCGGGAGAGACCCAGTACTTC.

The chain employs TRBV5-1 and TRBJ1-6; D is possibly TRBD1 (5 bases). Trimming removed 0 bases at V and 14 bases at J, with 15 bases between. The germline V gene has CDR1 SGHRS and CDR2 YFSETQ. The CDR3 runs to 14 residues. The CDR3 sequence is CASSLDEGEMTLHF. DNA of the CDR3: TGCGCCAGCAGCTTGGATGAAGGGGAGATGACCCTCCACTTT.

This clonotype has only a few counts. The J gene is TRBJ2-7, the V gene TRBV6-5; D remains unclear. The CDR3 is 15 amino acids. In germline, CDR1 is MNHEY, CDR2 SVGAGI. Trimming removed 3 bases from V and 3 bases from J, with 15 bases in between. CDR3 loop: CASSYIRDPIYEQYF. The DNA of the CDR3 is TGTGCCAGCAGTTATATCCGCGACCCCATCTACGAGCAGTACTTC.

This clonotype was seen more than once but under ten times. V and J are TRBV4-3 and TRBJ2-7; 11 positions agree with TRBD1. The J segment lost 4 bases and the V segment lost 1 base, leaving 3 bases of the junction unmatched. CDR3 length equals 15 residues. Germline V gene lookup returns CDR1 LGHNA and CDR2 YSLEER. CDR3 loop: CASSQGDRGIYEQYF. CDR3 nucleotides: TGCGCCAGCAGCCAAGGGGACAGGGGGATTTACGAGCAGTACTTC.

This clonotype was picked up a small number of times. The CDR3 sequence: CASSVGAGSSNQPQHF. The CDR3 region has the DNA TGTGCCAGCAGCGTTGGGGCAGGGTCGTCTAATCAGCCCCAGCATTTT. The V gene is TRBV7-9, the J gene TRBJ1-5, with D possibly being TRBD1 (5 bases). This CDR3 has 16 residues. Per the germline V gene, CDR1 is SEHNR and CDR2 is FQNEAQ (reference sequence). The germline V and J ends were trimmed by 5 bases and 4 bases, with 18 bases remaining between them.

The chain links TRBV24-1 to TRBJ2-3, with D tentatively TRBD1 (6 bases). The CDR3 spans 13 residues. V was clipped by 4 bases and J by 7 bases, with 11 bases between them. CDR1 and CDR2 (germline): KGHDR, SFDVKD. CDR3 loop: CATSESGTHTQYF. The CDR3 DNA sequence: TGTGCCACCAGTGAATCCGGGACACATACGCAGTATTTT.

A few counts support this clonotype. This chain links TRBV7-9 with TRBJ2-7; a weak D match, TRBD1 (5 bases). V lost 2 bases, J lost 7 bases, and 24 bases lay in between. CDR3 length: 17 residues. Germline V CDR1 and CDR2: SEHNR, FQNEAQ (reference sequence). CDR3: CASSLRGQVNPASEQYF. The CDR3 bases are TGTGCCAGCAGCTTAAGGGGCCAGGTTAACCCTGCGAGTGAGCAGTACTTC. Full variable domain (remainder filled in from reference TRBV7-9 and TRBJ2-7): DTGVSQNPRHKITKRGQNVTFRCDPISEHNRLYWYRQTLGQGPEFLTYFQNEAQLEKSRLLSDRFSAERPKGSFSTLEIQRTEQGDSAMYLCASSLRGQVNPASEQYFGPGTRLTVT.

This clonotype was counted only a few times. The CDR3 sequence is CASSYSGGLNPETQYF. For the CDR3, the DNA is TGTGCCAGCAGTTACTCGGGGGGGTTGAATCCCGAGACCCAGTACTTC. The chain links TRBV6-5 to TRBJ2-5, with 7 bases fitting TRBD2. Unmatched junction bases numbered 9, after V lost 0 bases and J lost 5 bases. The germline gives CDR1 MNHEY, CDR2 SVGAGI. This CDR3 contains 16 residues.

The chain couples TRBV7-2 to TRBJ2-2, with TRBD2 as a possible D gene (5 bases). CDR1 SGHTA and CDR2 FQGNSA come from the germline V gene. Between the trimmed V and J ends, which lost 0 bases and 10 bases, there was a span of 18 bases. This CDR3 has 16 residues. Written as DNA, the CDR3 is TGTGCCAGCAGCTTAGCGGGCAACGACGGACTCAAGGAGCTGTTTTTT. It yields the protein CASSLAGNDGLKELFF.

This rearrangement joins TRBV9 to TRBJ2-5, with 7 bases fitting TRBD2. Germline CDR1 and CDR2: SGDLS and YYNGEE. This CDR3 has 17 amino acids. Losses at the gene ends were 3 bases for V and 0 bases for J; bases not matched to a gene: 11. The CDR3 sequence: CASSASLGGDDQETQYF. Written as DNA, the CDR3 is TGTGCCAGCAGCGCAAGTCTGGGGGGGGACGACCAAGAGACCCAGTACTTC.

This chain links TRBV7-9 with TRBJ1-2; D remains unclear. Germline V CDR1 and CDR2: SEHNR, FQNEAQ (reference sequence). The CDR3 loop spans 11 amino acids. V dropped 5 bases and J dropped 13 bases, with 14 bases sitting between them. The CDR3 loop reads CASSPRLNPTF. Written as DNA, the CDR3 is TGTGCCAGCAGCCCTAGACTTAATCCCACCTTC.

The gene calls are TRBV12-3 or TRBV12-4 and TRBJ1-3; 9 bases fit TRBD1. J lost 2 bases, V lost 4 bases, and 3 bases had no gene match. The CDR3 has 15 amino acids. The CDR3, as DNA: TGTGCCAGCAGTTCCGGGACAGGGACTGGAAACACCATATATTTT. Amino acids: CASSSGTGTGNTIYF.

This clonotype has a handful of counts. The gene calls are TRBV20-1 and TRBJ2-5, with TRBD2 identical over 7 bases. Trimming removed 0 bases from V and 5 bases from J; junction bases left unmatched: 3. Looked up from germline, CDR1 is DFQATT and CDR2 is SNEGSKA (reference sequence). The CDR3 runs to 13 residues. CDR3 residues: CSARELAQETQYF. The CDR3 coding sequence is TGCAGTGCTAGAGAACTAGCGCAGGAGACCCAGTACTTC.

This clonotype was observed a few times. The chain couples TRBV6-5 to TRBJ2-3; D uncertain. The CDR3 has 16 residues. The V end lost 2 bases, the J end lost 0 bases, and 12 bases lay between the germline ends. Germline V gives CDR1 MNHEY, CDR2 SVGAGI. The CDR3 coding sequence is TGTGCCAGCAGTTACCAGGCAGACCCTAGCACAGATACGCAGTATTTT. Translating gives CASSYQADPSTDTQYF.

This clonotype was counted many times. The J gene is TRBJ2-3, the V gene TRBV12-3 or TRBV12-4; the match to TRBD2 covers 7 bases. This CDR3 is 15 amino acids long. V shed 2 bases, J shed 2 bases, and the junction held 4 bases outside the gene matches. CDR3: CASSLRAGPTDTQYF. Here the CDR3 DNA reads TGTGCCAGCAGTTTAAGAGCGGGACCCACAGATACGCAGTATTTT.